This T cell receptor beta chain was sequenced during a study of CD8 T cells in Susac syndrome. A remark on this clonotype: Its antigen is undetermined.

Trimming took off 6 bases at V and 5 bases at J, with 13 bases between the two ends. Germline CDR1 is SNHLY and CDR2 is FYNNEI. This CDR3 is 14 amino acids long. General study results and limits: Clonal expansion involving Susac CD8+ cells peaked in TEMRA cells and active patients.

RNA amounts of 0.5 to 1 ug underwent reverse transcription with random hexamers. Via MiXCR, TCRdb re-called the immunoSEQ multiplex PCR reads, giving one row per CDR3 protein. The table includes tens of thousands of distinct CDR3 sequences, approximately 93% detected once. The genes are TRBV2 and TRBJ1-4; weak D call: TRBD1 (6 bases). The sequencing sample was made of CD8+ T cells from PBMCs. The receptor comes from a human donor with Susac syndrome. The CDR3, as DNA: TGTGCCAGCAGCCTGGGGGGGCCGAATGAAAAACTGTTTTTT. It translates to CASSLGGPNEKLFF.